The rows below give T cell receptor beta chains drawn from one sample of a study of T cell changes during pregnancy in multiple sclerosis. Measured with immunoSEQ multiplex PCR; TCRdb has only the in-frame clones, and not every one. The sample lists roughly 55,000 clones; about nine tenths were seen once. This specimen was CD4+ T cells from peripheral blood mononuclear cells, taken after pregnancy. Receptors were obtained from a female donor in good health, enrolled as a control in a pregnancy study. Each CDR3 is given with its conserved first and last residue. A D gene is named only where the DNA matches it firmly. Clone sizes are given selectively: once, few, many, or a class where the clone is expanded.

v_call	d_call	clone_size	j_call	cdr3_nt	cdr3_aa
TRBV2	TRBD1	.	TRBJ1-6	TGTGCCAGCAGCAGTGGACAGGGATCCTCACCCCTCCACTTT	CASSSGQGSSPLHF
TRBV5-1	.	.	TRBJ2-2	TGCGCCAGCAGCCGGGGACTTTTTTCACCCGCGAACACCGGGGAGCTGTTTTTT	CASSRGLFSPANTGELFF
TRBV5-1	TRBD1	.	TRBJ2-7	TGCGCCAGTCGACAGGGGAGCTCCCACGAGCAGTACTTC	CASRQGSSHEQYF
TRBV18	TRBD2	.	TRBJ2-1	TGTGCCAGCTCACTCTTCAAACTAGCGGGGGGGCCGAATGAGCAGTTCTTC	CASSLFKLAGGPNEQFF
TRBV29-1	.	.	TRBJ1-3	TGCAGCGTTATCCAGGTTGGAAACACCATATATTTT	CSVIQVGNTIYF
TRBV4-2	.	few	TRBJ1-5	TGTGCCAGCAGCCAACTTCAGGGTCAGCCCCAGCATTTT	CASSQLQGQPQHF
TRBV5-6	TRBD1	once	TRBJ2-1	TGTGCCAGCAGCCTCGGGACAGGGGGGGGAAATGAGCAGTTCTTC	CASSLGTGGGNEQFF
TRBV9	.	.	TRBJ2-6	TGTGCCAGCTCGCCCGGAACGGGCTCTGGGGCCAACGTCCTGACTTTC	CASSPGTGSGANVLTF
TRBV19	.	.	TRBJ1-6	TGTGCCAGTAGACCGGGACAATATAATTCACCCCTCCACTTT	CASRPGQYNSPLHF
TRBV6-5	TRBD1	few	TRBJ1-6	TGTGCCAGCAGTAAATCCGGGACAGGGGGCAGGGCCCTCCACTTT	CASSKSGTGGRALHF
TRBV6-6	.	.	TRBJ1-5	TGTGCCAGCAGTGCCCTCGGACAGCATAGCAATCAGCCCCAGCATTTT	CASSALGQHSNQPQHF
TRBV6-5	TRBD1	.	TRBJ1-3	TGTGCCAGCAAACGCCGGGACAGGGGAAACACCATATATTTT	CASKRRDRGNTIYF
TRBV6-5	TRBD1	few	TRBJ1-1	TGTGCCAGTATCCGAGGGGGCTCTAACACTGAAGCTTTCTTT	CASIRGGSNTEAFF
TRBV20-1	TRBD1	.	TRBJ1-1	TGCAGTGCTAGAAAGGACAGGGCGGCTTTCTTT	CSARKDRAAFF
TRBV19	.	.	TRBJ2-7	TGTGCCAGTAGTACGGGCCGCCGCCTACGAGGGGAGCAGTACTTC	CASSTGRRLRGEQYF
TRBV4-1	TRBD2	.	TRBJ2-2	TGCGCCAGCAGCCAGGGGACTAGCGGGCAGGCGGGGGAGCTGTTTTTT	CASSQGTSGQAGELFF
TRBV7-3	TRBD1	.	TRBJ2-3	TGTGCCAGCAGCGTCGAGGGACAGCCAGAAGATACGCAGTATTTT	CASSVEGQPEDTQYF
TRBV7-2	.	.	TRBJ2-5	TGTGCCAGCAGCTTAGATGGGGGGGCAGAGACCCAGTACTTC	CASSLDGGAETQYF
TRBV28	TRBD1	.	TRBJ1-1	TGTGCCAGCAGTGGAACAGGGGGTATAGCTGAAGCTTTCTTT	CASSGTGGIAEAFF
TRBV5-5	.	.	TRBJ2-7	TGTGCCAGCAGCTTGATGCCAGGGGCTTGGTACGAGCAGTACTTC	CASSLMPGAWYEQYF
TRBV2	.	.	TRBJ1-2	TGTGCCAGCAGTGAATTGTTACAATATGGCTACACCTTC	CASSELLQYGYTF
TRBV6-5	TRBD2	once	TRBJ2-7	TGTGCCAGCAGTTTGGGGGGGGTTCTAGTTTTCGAGCAGTACTTC	CASSLGGVLVFEQYF
TRBV21-1	.	.	TRBJ1-5	TGTGCCAGCAGCAAAGAGGGACAGAGCGGTCAGCCCCAGCATTTT	CASSKEGQSGQPQHF
TRBV5-4	.	.	TRBJ1-2	TGTGCCAGCAGCTTGCCAGGGGAGTACTATGGCTACACCTTC	CASSLPGEYYGYTF
TRBV5-8	.	.	TRBJ2-3	TGTGCCAGCCAAGGATATTCAGGCAGCCACACAGATACGCAGTATTTT	CASQGYSGSHTDTQYF
TRBV4-1	TRBD1	.	TRBJ1-2	TGCGCCAGCAGCCAGAACAGGGGCCTCCGTAGTAACTATGGCTACACCTTC	CASSQNRGLRSNYGYTF
TRBV7-3	.	.	TRBJ2-7	TGTGCCAGCAGCCCCAAAGCGGGTTCCACCTACGAGCAGTACTTC	CASSPKAGSTYEQYF
TRBV11-3	.	.	TRBJ1-1	TGTGCCAGCAGCTCGACAGCGAACACTGAAGCTTTCTTT	CASSSTANTEAFF
TRBV4-2	TRBD1	.	TRBJ1-3	TGTGCCAGCAGCCAAAGGGGGCAGGGGGCGGGAAACACCATATATTTT	CASSQRGQGAGNTIYF
TRBV6-5	.	.	TRBJ2-7	TGTGCCAGCAGTTATACAGGGCGCTCCTACGAGCAGTACTTC	CASSYTGRSYEQYF
TRBV27	TRBD1	few	TRBJ1-1	TGTGCCAGCAGACCCCTACAGGGGATGGGGACTGAAGCTTTCTTT	CASRPLQGMGTEAFF
TRBV7-8	.	.	TRBJ1-3	TGTGCCAGCAGCCTTGGGACAAACTCTGGAAACACCATATATTTT	CASSLGTNSGNTIYF
TRBV6-5	.	.	TRBJ1-3	TGTGCCAGCCGTTCTCCTGGAAACACCATATATTTT	CASRSPGNTIYF
TRBV29-1	TRBD1	.	TRBJ1-2	TGCAGCGTCCTGACAGGGAACTATGGCTACACCTTC	CSVLTGNYGYTF
TRBV7-9	.	.	TRBJ2-5	TGTGCCAGCAGCTCCTGGGCCCTACAAGAGACCCAGTACTTC	CASSSWALQETQYF
TRBV28	TRBD1	once	TRBJ1-2	TGTGCCAGCCAATATGACAGGGGAAGCTTCTATGGCTACACCTTC	CASQYDRGSFYGYTF
TRBV7-2	TRBD1	.	TRBJ1-6	TGTGCCAGCAGCTTCACCGGGACAGGAATTCGGAATTCACCCCTCCACTTT	CASSFTGTGIRNSPLHF